The present T cell receptor (beta chain) was sequenced within a study of immune evolution from preneoplasia to lung adenocarcinoma. Germline V CDR1 and CDR2: SGHNT, YYREEE (reference sequence). The CDR3 runs to 14 residues. A note on this clone: Its ends do not fully match the called genes, so a read error is possible.

Patient tissue came from resections in Japan or China, 2014–2017. TCRdb's table, derived via immunoSEQ multiplex PCR, lists solely in-frame clones and lacks some. In the table there are 6,000 to 6,500 clones, about four fifths of which are singletons. Sequencing was carried out using FFPE adjacent normal lung tissue. The TCR sequence derives from an older donor with lung adenocarcinoma. This chain uses TRBV5-4 with TRBJ2-7, with D possibly TRBD2 on 6 matching bases. CDR3 sequence (DNA): TGTGCCAGCAGCTCGCCTCTGGGGCCCGCGGGGCCCTCTTTC. Translated, it gives CASSSPLGPAGPSF.